A single sample gave rise to the 13 T cell receptor beta chains below, sequenced in a study of blood T cell repertoires in COVID-19 (TCRdb year 2020). The library was made by the immunoSEQ multiplex PCR assay. The table was pulled from immuneACCESS by TCRdb, which kept in-frame rearrangements only. Such tables lose some clones; where checked, under half of the loss comes from unresolved V genes, and the rest has no known cause. The sample yields over 75,000 clones; roughly 85% were counted once. The top ten hold roughly 16% of the sample. Sequencing was carried out using peripheral blood. These receptor sequences come from a human donor in a cohort sampled during active COVID-19.

This sequence joins TRBV2 and TRBJ2-3; 10 positions match TRBD2. The germline V gene has CDR1 SNHLY and CDR2 FYNNEI. After removal of 4 bases from V and 0 bases from J, the junction contained 7 bases not matched to a gene. CDR3 size: 17 residues. The CDR3 DNA sequence: TGTGCCAGCAGTGTCTCTAGCGGGGGCCTAAGCACAGATACGCAGTATTTT. This gives the protein CASSVSSGGLSTDTQYF.

The V gene is TRBV10-1, the J gene TRBJ2-3; TRBD2 aligns across 7 bases. Germline loops: CDR1 WNHNN, CDR2 SYGVQD (reference sequence). The CDR3 has 14 residues. After removal of 4 bases from V and 0 bases from J, the junction contained 1 base not matched to a gene. CDR3 coding DNA: TGCGCCAGCAGTGCGCGGGGGAGCACAGATACGCAGTATTTT. Protein sequence: CASSARGSTDTQYF.

The chain joins TRBV4-2 to TRBJ2-4; TRBD2 agrees at 7 bases. The junction had 11 bases not matched to a gene; V was cut back by 1 base and J by 8 bases. CDR3 length: 16 residues. Germline CDR1 and CDR2: LGHNA and YNFKEQ. The CDR3 loop reads CASSQGVSGGEYIQYF. DNA for the CDR3: TGTGCCAGCAGCCAAGGTGTTTCGGGAGGAGAATACATTCAGTACTTC.

V usage is TRBV3-1 (or the pseudogene TRBV3-2) and J usage is TRBJ2-5; 8 nucleotides agree with TRBD1. Germline CDR1 and CDR2: LGHDT and YNNKEL (reference sequence). Trimming took 1 base from V and 5 from J; bases not matched to a gene: 3. The CDR3 sequence is 14 residues long. CDR3 loop: CASSQARGRETQYF. For the CDR3, the DNA is TGTGCCAGCAGCCAAGCCAGGGGGCGGGAGACCCAGTACTTC.

J is TRBJ2-1 and V is TRBV25-1; 10 bases map to TRBD2. Germline loops: CDR1 MGHDK, CDR2 SYGVNS. V was clipped by 3 bases and J by 2 bases; unmatched bases: 4. The CDR3 covers 16 residues. The CDR3 DNA sequence: TGTGCCAGCAGTGATGGACTAGCGGATACCTACAATGAGCAGTTCTTC. Protein sequence: CASSDGLADTYNEQFF.

This clone was seen a few times. The rearrangement joins TRBV18 to TRBJ1-1, with D perhaps TRBD1 (5 bases). Germline values: CDR1 KGHSH, CDR2 LQKENI. V was pared by 2 bases and J by 6 bases, with 16 bases between. The CDR3 covers 15 residues. This chain's CDR3 is CASSPKIRELPEAFF. The CDR3 DNA reads as TGTGCCAGCTCACCAAAGATCAGGGAATTACCTGAAGCTTTCTTT.

This clone has just one count. At one end, the junction sequence differs from germline, possibly due to a read error. The chain uses TRBV28 and TRBJ2-1; 11 bases match TRBD2. CDR1 and CDR2 from the germline V gene are MDHEN and SYDVKM. This CDR3 region has 14 residues. In DNA form, the CDR3 reads TGTGCCAGCAGTCTGGGTGGCTCTAGCGGGAGGTTGCTCTTC. It is translated as CASSLGGSSGRLLF.

The chain employs TRBV6-6 and TRBJ2-5, with TRBD2 matching over 8 bases. The V gene's germline CDR1 is MNHNY and CDR2 SVGAGI (reference sequence). CDR3 length: 15 amino acids. V shed 6 bases, J shed 7 bases, and the junction held 13 bases outside the gene matches. CDR3 DNA: TGTGCCAGCAGAGGCTCTACAGCGGGGGAGCGGACCCAGTACTTC. It specifies CASRGSTAGERTQYF.

The chain employs TRBV7-9 and TRBJ2-5; D is uncertain. Trimming pared 2 bases from V and 5 bases from J, leaving 9 bases between. This CDR3 has 13 amino acids. The germline gives CDR1 SEHNR, CDR2 FQNEAQ (reference sequence). The CDR3 DNA reads TGTGCCAGCAGCTTAAGGCCGCGGGAGACCCAGTACTTC. It encodes CASSLRPRETQYF. The complete variable domain, with remaining parts taken from reference TRBV7-9 and TRBJ2-5, reads DTGVSQNPRHKITKRGQNVTFRCDPISEHNRLYWYRQTLGQGPEFLTYFQNEAQLEKSRLLSDRFSAERPKGSFSTLEIQRTEQGDSAMYLCASSLRPRETQYFGPGTRLLVL.

The J gene is TRBJ2-7, the V gene TRBV6-5, with 11 bases fitting TRBD2. Per the germline V gene, CDR1 is MNHEY and CDR2 is SVGAGI. The CDR3 extends over 16 amino acids. Unmatched junction bases numbered 8, after V lost 0 bases and J lost 7 bases. In nucleotides, the CDR3 is TGTGCCAGCAGTTACTCGACTAGCGGGATGGGGGGAGAGCAGTACTTC. Translating gives CASSYSTSGMGGEQYF.

The rearrangement joins TRBV18 to TRBJ2-2; possible D gene TRBD2, 5 bases. This CDR3 region has 16 residues. CDR1 KGHSH and CDR2 LQKENI come from the germline V gene. Trimming took 5 bases from V and 5 from J, leaving 18 bases between them. The CDR3 region is CASSSKPGIGTGELFF. Written as DNA, the CDR3 is TGTGCCAGCTCATCTAAGCCGGGGATCGGTACCGGGGAGCTGTTTTTT.

The V call is TRBV20-1, the J call TRBJ2-1, with D perhaps TRBD2 (5 bases). V lost 6 bases, J lost 6 bases, and 18 bases lay in between. Germline values: CDR1 DFQATT, CDR2 SNEGSKA (reference sequence). The CDR3 totals 14 residues. The CDR3 DNA reads TGCAGTGCGAGTCCCCCGGGGAGAGGCAATGAGCAGTTCTTC. This encodes CSASPPGRGNEQFF.

V is TRBV19 and J is TRBJ1-5; 9 nucleotides align to TRBD1. This CDR3 spans 16 amino acids. Germline-derived CDR1 and CDR2 are LNHDA and SQIVND (reference sequence). The trim removed 5 bases at V and 1 base at J, leaving 6 bases unmatched. CDR3 amino acids: CASSPKDRGSNQPQHF. The CDR3 DNA follows: TGTGCCAGTAGTCCAAAGGACAGGGGAAGCAATCAGCCCCAGCATTTT. Filled out from reference TRBV19 and TRBJ1-5, the complete variable domain reads DGGITQSPKYLFRKEGQNVTLSCEQNLNHDAMYWYRQDPGQGLRLIYYSQIVNDFQKGDIAEGYSVSREKKESFPLTVTSAQKNPTAFYLCASSPKDRGSNQPQHFGDGTRLSIL.